This TCR beta chain appears in the sequencing data of a study of cytomegalovirus exposure and HLA in healthy donors. The PCR contained 60 Vbeta and 13 Jbeta primers. TCRdb's copy holds only in-frame clones and misses some; the assay was immunoSEQ multiplex PCR. Among fewer than 90,000 clones listed, nearly 80% were seen once. The CDR3 spans 16 residues. CDR1 and CDR2 (germline): SEHNR, FQNEAQ (reference sequence). The V and J ends lost 5 bases and 5 bases, in that order; junction bases with no gene match: 12. J is TRBJ2-5 and V is TRBV7-9; TRBD1 agrees at 9 bases. Sequenced sample: PBMCs. The TCR was taken from a female donor in good health and CMV-seronegative. The CDR3 DNA sequence: TGTGCCAGCAGCGAAGCTCCGGGACAGGGTTTCGAGACCCAGTACTTC. Translating gives CASSEAPGQGFETQYF. Based on the CDR3 plus reference TRBV7-9 and TRBJ2-5, the full variable domain is DTGVSQNPRHKITKRGQNVTFRCDPISEHNRLYWYRQTLGQGPEFLTYFQNEAQLEKSRLLSDRFSAERPKGSFSTLEIQRTEQGDSAMYLCASSEAPGQGFETQYFGPGTRLLVL.